This T cell receptor beta chain was documented in a study of blood T cell repertoires in COVID-19. For the study at large: T cells, B-cell-depleted T cells, or PBMCs provided the cDNA or gDNA that served as material.

Sequenced by immunoSEQ multiplex PCR; TCRdb stores in-frame clones only, minus some. This sample has over 25,000 clones, with almost 85% found just once. This clone was found a few times. The clonotype comes from a man older than 75 with active COVID-19. The specimen was peripheral blood.

The DNA for the CDR3 is TGCAGTGCTAGGGTGGACTATGAGCAGTTCTTC. This codes for CSARVDYEQFF. The gene calls are TRBV20-1 and TRBJ2-1; perhaps TRBD2 as D (5 bases). The CDR3 is made up of 11 amino acids. V lost 3 bases and J lost 8, with 8 bases in between. Germline CDR1 is DFQATT and CDR2 is SNEGSKA (reference sequence).